This TCR beta chain was obtained from a study of blood T cell repertoires in COVID-19. The overall study: Italy, Spain and the United States were the sources of the convalescent and acute COVID-19 samples. Nucleic acid was either cDNA or gDNA, and it came from T cells, B-cell-depleted T cells, or PBMCs.

Method: immunoSEQ multiplex PCR; TCRdb's copy keeps in-frame clones and lacks some. The table lists about 140,000 clones, more than 60% of them singletons. V was trimmed by 3 bases and J by 5 bases, leaving 13 bases between them. From germline, CDR1 is SGHVS and CDR2 FQNEAQ. The CDR3 is 14 amino acids. This sequence originates from a man aged 50 to 60 with acute or convalescent COVID-19. This rearrangement joins TRBV7-8 to TRBJ1-1; D remains ambiguous. The sequenced sample was peripheral blood. CDR3 amino acids: CASSFDRGRTEAFF. The CDR3 DNA reads as TGTGCCAGCAGCTTCGATCGAGGGAGGACTGAAGCTTTCTTT.